This T cell receptor (beta chain) was sequenced in a study of blood T cell repertoires in COVID-19. Profiling relied on immunoSEQ multiplex PCR, and the TCRdb table lists in-frame clones only, not all of them. Of roughly 260,000 clones in the sample, around nine tenths are singletons; the top ten hold under 3%. The CDR3 spans 18 residues. V gave up 0 bases and J gave up 6 bases, with 18 bases separating them. Germline V gene lookup returns CDR1 MGHRA and CDR2 YSYEKL. Cohorts were based on clinical histories the participants reported. The chain joins TRBV4-1 to TRBJ1-6, with a weak D call TRBD1 (5 bases). This TCR derives from a woman under 30 who had recovered from COVID-19. Specimen: PBMCs or T cells enriched from blood (not recorded which). CDR3 residues: CASSQDNRQQPSNSPLHF. The CDR3 nucleotides read TGCGCCAGCAGCCAAGATAACAGGCAACAACCAAGTAATTCACCCCTCCACTTT.